The 5 T cell receptor beta chains given below trace back to one sample, sequenced in a study of T cell responses to AZD1222 COVID-19 vaccine. Repertoires were generated with immunoSEQ multiplex PCR, while TCRdb's copy carries only in-frame clones and drops some. The sample lists over 55,000 clones, around 83% seen once, with under 7.5% in the top ten. The sample here was peripheral blood, taken on day 0 of AZD1222 vaccination. The origin of the receptors is an adult in good health.

The chain links TRBV5-1 to TRBJ2-3, with TRBD2 identical over 8 bases. Trimming at V came to 5 bases and at J to 1 base, leaving 6 bases not matched to a gene. The CDR3 is 15 amino acids. Germline assignment: CDR1 SGHRS and CDR2 YFSETQ. The CDR3 DNA reads as TGCGCCAGCAGTAGTATTAGCGGGGGCACAGATACGCAGTATTTT. Amino acid sequence: CASSSISGGTDTQYF.

The chain employs TRBV30 and TRBJ1-2; 7 bases fit TRBD1. This CDR3 region has 13 residues. The junction had 6 bases not matched to a gene; V was cut back by 7 bases and J by 1 base. CDR1 is GTSNPN, CDR2 SVGIG, per germline (reference sequence). CDR3 loop: CASRDSSNYGYTF. Here the CDR3 DNA reads TGTGCCTCAAGGGACAGCAGTAACTATGGCTACACCTTC.

The V gene is TRBV7-2, the J gene TRBJ1-6, with 7 bases aligning to TRBD1. With 5 bases clipped from V and 9 bases from J, the junction kept 4 bases outside the gene matches. This CDR3 spans 13 amino acids. In germline, CDR1 is SGHTA, CDR2 FQGNSA. The CDR3 bases are TGTGCCAGCAGCGGAGGGGGCTCTTCACCCCTCCACTTT. It translates to CASSGGGSSPLHF.

This chain joins TRBV12-5 and TRBJ1-3, with D unclear. Germline loops: CDR1 LGHNT, CDR2 FRNRAP. With 2 bases removed from V and 1 base from J, the gap between germline ends came to 6 bases. The CDR3 has 14 residues. The CDR3 bases are TGTGCTAGTGGTTTGAGGGCTTCTGGAAACACCATATATTTT. This gives the protein CASGLRASGNTIYF.

This clone appeared once. This rearrangement joins TRBV19 to TRBJ2-7; 9 bases line up with TRBD1. The junction had 4 bases not matched to a gene; V was cut back by 8 bases and J by 2 bases. This CDR3 has 13 residues. Germline assignment: CDR1 LNHDA and CDR2 SQIVND (reference sequence). CDR3 sequence: CASGWTGAYEQYF. CDR3 nucleotide sequence: TGTGCCAGTGGGTGGACAGGGGCCTACGAGCAGTACTTC.